The present entry profiles one TCR beta chain with its context. Time point: patch test 2, 6 weeks after DPC sensitization. Regarding treatment: therapeutic diphenylcyclopropenone sensitization with weekly scalp DPC. TCRdb called the RACE reads again in MiXCR, with one record for every CDR3 protein. The table records about 96,000 distinct CDR3 sequences, roughly a tenth of them present only once. V shed 4 bases and J 5 bases; nucleotides not matched to a gene: 5. The CDR3 loop spans 15 amino acids. Germline-derived CDR1 and CDR2 are SGHTA and FQGTGA. This sample is part of a study of human T cells and chemical hapten exposure. Study as a whole: Subjects had 2% DPC placed on roughly 2 cm by roughly 2 cm of upper inner arm skin for sensitization.

The clonotype comes from a woman between 40 and 50 years old with alopecia areata. Some clones in this sample may be carry-over from other donors' samples. The rearrangement uses TRBV7-3 and TRBJ2-2; 9 nucleotides align to TRBD1. Source: whole blood, taken in connection with sensitization to the hapten diphenylcyclopropenone (DPC). CDR3 nucleotide sequence: TGTGCCAGCAGCTCCGGGACAGGGTCAACCGGGGAGCTGTTTTTT. Protein: CASSSGTGSTGELFF.